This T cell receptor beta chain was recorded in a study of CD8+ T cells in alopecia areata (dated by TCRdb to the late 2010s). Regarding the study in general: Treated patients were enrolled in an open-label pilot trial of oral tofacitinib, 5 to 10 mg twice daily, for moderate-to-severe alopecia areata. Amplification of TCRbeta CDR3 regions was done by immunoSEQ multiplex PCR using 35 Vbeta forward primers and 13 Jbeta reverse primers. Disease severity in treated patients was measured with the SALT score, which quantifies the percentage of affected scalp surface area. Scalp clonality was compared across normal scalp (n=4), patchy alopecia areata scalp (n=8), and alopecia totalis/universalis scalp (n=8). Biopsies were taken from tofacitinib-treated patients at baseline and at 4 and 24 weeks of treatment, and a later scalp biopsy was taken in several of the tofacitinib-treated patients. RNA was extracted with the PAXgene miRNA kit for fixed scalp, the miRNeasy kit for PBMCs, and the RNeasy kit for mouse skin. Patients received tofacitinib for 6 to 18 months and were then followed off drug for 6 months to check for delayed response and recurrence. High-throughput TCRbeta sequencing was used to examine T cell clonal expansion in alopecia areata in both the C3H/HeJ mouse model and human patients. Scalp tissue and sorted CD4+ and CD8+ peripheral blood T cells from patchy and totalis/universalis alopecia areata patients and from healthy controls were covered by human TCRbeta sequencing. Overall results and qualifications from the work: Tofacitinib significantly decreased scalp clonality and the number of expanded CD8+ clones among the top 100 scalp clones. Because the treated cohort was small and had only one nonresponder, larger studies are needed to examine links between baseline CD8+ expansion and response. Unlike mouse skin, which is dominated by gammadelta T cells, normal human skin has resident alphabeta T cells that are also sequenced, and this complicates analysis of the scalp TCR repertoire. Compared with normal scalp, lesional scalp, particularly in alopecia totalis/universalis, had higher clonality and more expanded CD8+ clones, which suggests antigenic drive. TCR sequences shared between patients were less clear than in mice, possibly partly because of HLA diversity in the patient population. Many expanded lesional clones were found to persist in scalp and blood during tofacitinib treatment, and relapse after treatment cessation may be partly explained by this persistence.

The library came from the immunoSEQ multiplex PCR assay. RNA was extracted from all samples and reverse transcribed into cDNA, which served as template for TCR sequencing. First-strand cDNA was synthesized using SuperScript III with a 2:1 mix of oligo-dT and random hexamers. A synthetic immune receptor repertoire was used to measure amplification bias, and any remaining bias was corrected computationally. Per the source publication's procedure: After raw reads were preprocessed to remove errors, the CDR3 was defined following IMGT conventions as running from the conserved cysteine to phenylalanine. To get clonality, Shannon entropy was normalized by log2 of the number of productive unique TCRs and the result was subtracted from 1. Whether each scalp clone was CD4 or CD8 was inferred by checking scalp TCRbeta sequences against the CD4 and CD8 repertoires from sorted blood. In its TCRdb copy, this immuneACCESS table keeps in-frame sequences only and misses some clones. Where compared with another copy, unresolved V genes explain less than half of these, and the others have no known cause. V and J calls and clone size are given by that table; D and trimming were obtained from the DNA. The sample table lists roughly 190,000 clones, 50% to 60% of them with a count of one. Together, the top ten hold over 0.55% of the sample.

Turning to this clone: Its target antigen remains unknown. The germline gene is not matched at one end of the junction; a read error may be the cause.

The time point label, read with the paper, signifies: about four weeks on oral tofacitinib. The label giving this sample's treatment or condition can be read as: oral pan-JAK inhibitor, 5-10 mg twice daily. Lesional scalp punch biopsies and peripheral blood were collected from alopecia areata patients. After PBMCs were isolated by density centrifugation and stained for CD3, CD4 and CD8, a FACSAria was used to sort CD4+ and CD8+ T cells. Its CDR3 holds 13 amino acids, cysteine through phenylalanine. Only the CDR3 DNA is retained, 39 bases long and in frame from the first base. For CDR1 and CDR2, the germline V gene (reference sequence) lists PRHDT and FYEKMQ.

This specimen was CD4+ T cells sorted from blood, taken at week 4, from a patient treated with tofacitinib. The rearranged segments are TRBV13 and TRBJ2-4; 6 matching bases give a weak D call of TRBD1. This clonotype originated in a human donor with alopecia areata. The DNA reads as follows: TGTGCCAGCAGCCCAGGACGGGACATGATAGGCCCTTTC. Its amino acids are CASSPGRDMIGPF.